This TCR beta chain was sequenced for a study of T cell responses to AZD1222 COVID-19 vaccine. Details on this clone: Antigen specificity is unknown.

Profiled with immunoSEQ multiplex PCR; TCRdb holds only in-frame clones, not every one. Of roughly 120,000 clones listed, roughly 85% are singletons. Points from the study as a whole: There were mostly white British donors and more females than males, and clonal diversity was possibly underestimated.

Trimming took 8 bases from V and 5 from J, leaving 15 bases between them. Germline CDR1 reads LNHDA; CDR2 reads SQIVND (reference sequence). The CDR3 spans 13 residues. The chain carries TRBV19 and TRBJ1-1; TRBD1 is a possible D gene (6 bases). This clonotype originated in an adult who received the AZD1222 COVID-19 vaccine. The source was peripheral blood, collected 28 days after the second AZD1222 dose. CDR3 amino acids: CASLLRGGTEAFF. The DNA of the CDR3 is TGTGCCAGTTTACTCAGGGGAGGGACTGAAGCTTTCTTT. The full variable domain, in which reference TRBV19 and TRBJ1-1 provide the parts outside the CDR3, is DGGITQSPKYLFRKEGQNVTLSCEQNLNHDAMYWYRQDPGQGLRLIYYSQIVNDFQKGDIAEGYSVSREKKESFPLTVTSAQKNPTAFYLCASLLRGGTEAFFGQGTRLTVV.